These 3 T cell receptor beta chains were sequenced from one sample in a study of cytotoxic CD8 clonotypes in ibrutinib-treated CLL. Profiled with immunoSEQ multiplex PCR; TCRdb holds only in-frame clones, not every one. The sample holds approximately 91,000 clones, about 76% seen once. The input for sequencing was PBMCs, taken after 12 months of ibrutinib treatment. Receptor source: a human donor with chronic lymphocytic leukemia.

V and J are TRBV11-2 and TRBJ1-3; no firm D call. The ends were cut back, 0 bases at V and 4 bases at J, with 7 bases in the middle. CDR1 SGHAT and CDR2 FQNNGV come from the germline V gene. The CDR3 is 14 amino acids. The CDR3 is CASSLDRTGNTIYF. The CDR3 region has the DNA TGTGCCAGCAGCTTAGATCGAACGGGAAACACCATATATTTT.

This clone was detected only a few times. The chain combines TRBV5-8 with TRBJ2-7; the D gene is possibly TRBD1 (6 bases). This CDR3 has 13 residues. Germline lookup yields CDR1 SGHTS and CDR2 YDEGEE. With 5 bases removed from V and 0 bases from J, the gap between germline ends came to 9 bases. CDR3 amino acids: CASRGANSYEQYF. The CDR3 nucleotides read TGTGCCAGCAGGGGGGCTAACTCCTACGAGCAGTACTTC.

The genes are TRBV27 and TRBJ1-2; no firm D call. CDR1 MNHEY and CDR2 SMNVEV come from the germline V gene (reference sequence). The CDR3 length is 11 residues. The V gene lost 8 bases and the J gene lost 0 bases, with 4 bases spanning the gap. CDR3 nucleotide sequence: TGTGCCAGCGGGGCTAACTATGGCTACACCTTC. Its translation: CASGANYGYTF.